This TCR beta chain is drawn from a study of CDR3 diversity in severe acne. TCRdb passed the PCR reads through MiXCR, listing each CDR3 protein once. The data show about 90,000 distinct CDR3 sequences, with about 48% seen just once and around 10% held by the top ten. The length of the CDR3 is 13 residues. The ends were cut back, 6 bases at V and 7 bases at J, with 18 bases in the middle. Germline V gene lookup returns CDR1 DFQATT and CDR2 SNEGSKA (reference sequence). The rearrangement joins TRBV20-1 to TRBJ1-2; TRBD1 might be the D (5 bases). This TCR came from a male donor in good health, serving as a control. Sample: blood. The CDR3 loop is CSAAPGPGGGYTF. The CDR3 nucleotides read TGCAGTGCGGCCCCGGGGCCGGGGGGTGGCTACACCTTC.